This T cell receptor beta chain was identified in a study of T cells in women clearing cervical HPV infection. Study-wide background: Controls' single incident HPV16 infection cleared within 12 months without precancer. Study-level findings and limits: Repertoire richness, not evenness, was significantly elevated in CIN3+ cases versus controls.

This CDR3 has 12 residues. The germline gives CDR1 LNHDA, CDR2 SQIVND (reference sequence). Details on this clone: Its antigen remains unknown. The read is 3 residues too short to cover the CDR3 end, so that end is filled in from the germline J gene.

This table comes from immunoSEQ multiplex PCR, and its TCRdb copy is limited to in-frame clones, with some not included. The sample is made up of about 19,000 clones, and the top ten hold roughly 16% of it. The source material was blood buffy coat. This clonotype was sampled from a woman aged 18 to 69 with a cervical HPV16 infection that either progressed to CIN3+ or cleared (not recorded which). This chain joins TRBV19 and TRBJ1-2; 10 bases match TRBD1. CDR3 loop: CASRTGGKGYTF. The sequenced part of the CDR3 DNA is TGTGCCAGTCGGACAGGGGGAAAAGGC.